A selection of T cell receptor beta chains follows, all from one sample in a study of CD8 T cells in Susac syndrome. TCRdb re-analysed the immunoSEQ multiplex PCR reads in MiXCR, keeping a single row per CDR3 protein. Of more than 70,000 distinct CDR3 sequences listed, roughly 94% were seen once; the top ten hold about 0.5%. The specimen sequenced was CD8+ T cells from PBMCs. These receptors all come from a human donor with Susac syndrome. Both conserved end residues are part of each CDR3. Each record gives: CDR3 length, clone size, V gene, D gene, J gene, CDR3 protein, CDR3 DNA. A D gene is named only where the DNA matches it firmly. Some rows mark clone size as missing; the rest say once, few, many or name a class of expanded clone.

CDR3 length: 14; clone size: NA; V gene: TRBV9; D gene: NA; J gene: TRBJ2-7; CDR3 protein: CASSFGPGTYEQYF; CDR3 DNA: TGTGCCAGCAGCTTCGGACCAGGGACCTACGAGCAGTACTTC
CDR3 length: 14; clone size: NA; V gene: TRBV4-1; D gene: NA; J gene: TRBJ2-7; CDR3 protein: CASSPGLLSYEQYF; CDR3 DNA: TGCGCCAGCAGCCCTGGACTTCTCTCCTACGAGCAGTACTTC
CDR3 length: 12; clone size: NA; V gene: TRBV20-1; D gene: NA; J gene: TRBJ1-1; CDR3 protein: CSASLGNTEAFF; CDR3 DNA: TGCAGTGCTAGTCTGGGGAACACTGAAGCTTTCTTT
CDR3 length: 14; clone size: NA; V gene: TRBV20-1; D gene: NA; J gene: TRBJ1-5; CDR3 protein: CSALNWEGRQPQHF; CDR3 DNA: TGCAGTGCCCTAAATTGGGAGGGGAGACAGCCCCAGCATTTT
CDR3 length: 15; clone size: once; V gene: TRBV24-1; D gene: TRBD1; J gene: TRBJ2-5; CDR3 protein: CATAGTGWDRKTQYF; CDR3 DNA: TGTGCCACCGCCGGGACAGGGTGGGATAGAAAGACCCAGTACTTC
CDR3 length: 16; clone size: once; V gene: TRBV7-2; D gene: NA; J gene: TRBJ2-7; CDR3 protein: CASSLVGRTLNYEQYF; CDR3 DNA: TGTGCCAGCAGCTTAGTAGGTCGGACCCTCAACTACGAGCAGTACTTC
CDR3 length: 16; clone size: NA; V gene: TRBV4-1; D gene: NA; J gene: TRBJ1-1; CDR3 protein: CASSQGAQTASTEAFF; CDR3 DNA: TGCGCCAGCAGCCAGGGGGCCCAGACGGCGAGCACTGAAGCTTTCTTT
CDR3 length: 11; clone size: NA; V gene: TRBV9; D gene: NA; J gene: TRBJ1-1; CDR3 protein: CASSVVGEAFF; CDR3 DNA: TGTGCCAGCAGCGTAGTCGGGGAAGCTTTCTTT
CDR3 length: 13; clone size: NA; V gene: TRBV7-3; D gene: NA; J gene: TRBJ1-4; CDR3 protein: CASSLRGSEKLFF; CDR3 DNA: TGTGCCAGCAGCCTAAGGGGCAGTGAAAAACTGTTTTTT
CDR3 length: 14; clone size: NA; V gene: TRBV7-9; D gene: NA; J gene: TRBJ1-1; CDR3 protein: CASSSTAMNTEAFF; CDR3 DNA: TGTGCCAGCAGCTCGACAGCTATGAACACTGAAGCTTTCTTT
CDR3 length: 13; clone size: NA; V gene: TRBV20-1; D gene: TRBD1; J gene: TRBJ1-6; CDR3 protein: CSAMGRGRSPLHF; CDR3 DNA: TGCAGTGCCATGGGTAGGGGGCGATCACCCCTCCACTTT
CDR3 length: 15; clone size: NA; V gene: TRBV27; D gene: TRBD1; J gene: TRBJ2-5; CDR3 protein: CASNHLTGGAETQYF; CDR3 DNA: TGTGCCAGCAACCATCTGACAGGGGGCGCGGAGACCCAGTACTTC
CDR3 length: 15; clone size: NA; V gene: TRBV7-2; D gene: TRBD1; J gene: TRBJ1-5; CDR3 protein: CASSSKTGTLQPQHF; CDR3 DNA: TGTGCCAGCAGCTCGAAGACAGGGACCCTTCAGCCCCAGCATTTT
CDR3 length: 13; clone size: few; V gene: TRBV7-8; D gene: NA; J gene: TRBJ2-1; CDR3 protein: CASSLGPYNEQFF; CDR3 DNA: TGTGCCAGCAGCTTAGGTCCTTACAATGAGCAGTTCTTC
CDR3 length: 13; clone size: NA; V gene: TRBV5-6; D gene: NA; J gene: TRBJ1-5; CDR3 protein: CASSFGENQPQHF; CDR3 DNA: TGTGCCAGCAGCTTCGGGGAAAATCAGCCCCAGCATTTT
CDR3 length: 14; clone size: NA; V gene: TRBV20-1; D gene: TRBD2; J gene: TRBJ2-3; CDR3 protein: CSAPSGQSTDTQYF; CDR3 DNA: TGCAGTGCTCCTAGCGGGCAGAGCACAGATACGCAGTATTTT
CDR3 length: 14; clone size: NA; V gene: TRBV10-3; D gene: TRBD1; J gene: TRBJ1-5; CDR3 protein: CAISGDRLNQPQHF; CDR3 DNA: TGTGCCATCAGTGGGGACAGGCTAAATCAGCCCCAGCATTTT
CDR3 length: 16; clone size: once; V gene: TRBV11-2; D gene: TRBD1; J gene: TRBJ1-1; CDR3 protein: CASSLWRTGGSTEAFF; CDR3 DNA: TGTGCCAGCAGCTTATGGAGGACAGGAGGGTCCACTGAAGCTTTCTTT
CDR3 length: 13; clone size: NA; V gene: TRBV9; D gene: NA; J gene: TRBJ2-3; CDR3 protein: CASSPGQTDTQYF; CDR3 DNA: TGTGCCAGCAGCCCAGGACAGACAGATACGCAGTATTTT
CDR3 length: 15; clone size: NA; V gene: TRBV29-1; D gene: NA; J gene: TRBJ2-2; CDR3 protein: CSVEGGEGRTGELFF; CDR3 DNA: TGCAGCGTTGAAGGGGGCGAAGGCAGGACCGGGGAGCTGTTTTTT
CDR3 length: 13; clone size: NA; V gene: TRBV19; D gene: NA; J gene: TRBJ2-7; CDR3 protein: CASSTRNSYEQYF; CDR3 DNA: TGTGCCAGTAGTACCAGAAATTCCTACGAGCAGTACTTC
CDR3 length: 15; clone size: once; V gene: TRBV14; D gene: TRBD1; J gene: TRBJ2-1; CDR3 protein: CASSQEAGQVLEQFF; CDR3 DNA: TGTGCCAGCAGCCAAGAAGCTGGACAGGTTTTGGAGCAGTTCTTC
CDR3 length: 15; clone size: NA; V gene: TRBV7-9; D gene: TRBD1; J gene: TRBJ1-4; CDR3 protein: CASARGTVRNEKLFF; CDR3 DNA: TGTGCCAGCGCCCGAGGGACAGTTCGTAATGAAAAACTGTTTTTT
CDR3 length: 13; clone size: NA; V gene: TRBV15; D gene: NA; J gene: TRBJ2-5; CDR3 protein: CATSGRLEETQYF; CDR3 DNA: TGTGCCACCAGCGGCAGACTGGAAGAGACCCAGTACTTC
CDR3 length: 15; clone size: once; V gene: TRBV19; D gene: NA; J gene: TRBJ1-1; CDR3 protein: CASNLGLEGRGEAFF; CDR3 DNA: TGTGCCAGTAATCTAGGTCTGGAGGGGCGCGGGGAAGCTTTCTTT
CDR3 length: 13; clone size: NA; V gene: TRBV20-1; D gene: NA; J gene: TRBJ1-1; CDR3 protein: CSARARGGTEAFF; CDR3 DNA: TGCAGTGCTAGGGCCAGGGGAGGCACTGAAGCTTTCTTT
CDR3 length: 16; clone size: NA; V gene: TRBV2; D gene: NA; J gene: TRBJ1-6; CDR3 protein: CASRMTENSYNSPLHF; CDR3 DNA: TGTGCCAGCAGAATGACAGAAAACTCCTATAATTCACCCCTCCACTTT
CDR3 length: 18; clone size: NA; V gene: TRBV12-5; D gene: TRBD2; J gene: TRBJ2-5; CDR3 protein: CASGLRGEAGETQETQYF; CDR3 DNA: TGTGCTAGTGGTTTGCGAGGGGAAGCGGGGGAGACCCAAGAGACCCAGTACTTC
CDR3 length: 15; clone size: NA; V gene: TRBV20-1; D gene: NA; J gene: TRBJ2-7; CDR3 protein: CSARDVDSPTYEQYF; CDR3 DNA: TGCAGTGCTAGAGATGTGGACTCTCCGACCTACGAGCAGTACTTC
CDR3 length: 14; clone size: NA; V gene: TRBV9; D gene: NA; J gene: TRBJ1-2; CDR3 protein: CASSVVDGNYGYTF; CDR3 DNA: TGTGCCAGCAGCGTAGTCGACGGGAACTATGGCTACACCTTC
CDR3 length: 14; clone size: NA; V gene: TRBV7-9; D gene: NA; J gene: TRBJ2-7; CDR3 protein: CASSALGDHYEQYF; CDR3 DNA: TGTGCCAGCAGCGCCCTAGGAGATCATTACGAGCAGTACTTC
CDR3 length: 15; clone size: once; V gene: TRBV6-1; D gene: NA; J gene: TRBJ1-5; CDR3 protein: CASKGDGNSNQPQHF; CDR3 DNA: TGTGCCAGCAAGGGGGACGGGAATAGCAATCAGCCCCAGCATTTT
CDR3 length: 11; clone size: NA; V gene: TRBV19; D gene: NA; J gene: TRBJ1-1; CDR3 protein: CASSINTEAFF; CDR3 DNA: TGTGCCAGTAGTATTAACACTGAAGCTTTCTTT
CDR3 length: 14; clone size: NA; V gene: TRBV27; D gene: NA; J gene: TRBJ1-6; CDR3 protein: CATKTGSYNSPLHF; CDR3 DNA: TGTGCCACGAAGACAGGCTCCTATAATTCACCCCTCCACTTT
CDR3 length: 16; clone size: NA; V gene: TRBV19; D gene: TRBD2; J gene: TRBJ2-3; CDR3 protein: CASSSRGTSGTDTQYF; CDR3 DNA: TGTGCCAGTAGTTCCAGGGGGACTAGCGGTACAGATACGCAGTATTTT
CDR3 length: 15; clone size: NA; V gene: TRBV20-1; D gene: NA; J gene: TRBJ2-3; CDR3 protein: CSATAYGDTTDTQYF; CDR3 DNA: TGCAGTGCTACCGCCTATGGGGACACCACAGATACGCAGTATTTT
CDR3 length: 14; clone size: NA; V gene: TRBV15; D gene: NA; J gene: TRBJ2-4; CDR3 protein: CATSREAVENIQYF; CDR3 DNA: TGTGCCACCAGCAGAGAGGCCGTCGAAAACATTCAGTACTTC
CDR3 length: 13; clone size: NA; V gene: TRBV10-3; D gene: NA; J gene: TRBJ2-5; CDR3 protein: CAISERAVETQYF; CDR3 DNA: TGTGCCATCAGTGAGAGAGCGGTAGAGACCCAGTACTTC
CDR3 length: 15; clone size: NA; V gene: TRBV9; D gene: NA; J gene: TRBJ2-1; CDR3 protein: CASSVETERDREQFF; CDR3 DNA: TGTGCCAGCAGCGTAGAGACCGAGCGAGACAGGGAGCAGTTCTTC
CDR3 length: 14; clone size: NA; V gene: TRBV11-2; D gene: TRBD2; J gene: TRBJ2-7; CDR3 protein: CASLSGGPTHEQYF; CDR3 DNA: TGTGCCAGCCTAAGCGGGGGCCCGACCCACGAGCAGTACTTC
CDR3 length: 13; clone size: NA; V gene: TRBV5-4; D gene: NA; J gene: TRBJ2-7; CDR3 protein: CASSPSDGYEQYF; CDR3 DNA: TGTGCCAGCAGCCCATCTGACGGCTACGAGCAGTACTTC
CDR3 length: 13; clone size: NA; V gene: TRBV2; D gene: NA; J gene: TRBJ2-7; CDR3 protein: CASSSGPPGGQYF; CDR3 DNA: TGTGCCAGCAGTTCGGGCCCACCGGGCGGGCAGTACTTC
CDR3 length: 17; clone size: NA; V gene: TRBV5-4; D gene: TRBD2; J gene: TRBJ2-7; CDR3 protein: CASSSGLAGGLSYEQYF; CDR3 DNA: TGTGCCAGCAGCTCGGGACTAGCGGGGGGCCTCTCCTACGAGCAGTACTTC
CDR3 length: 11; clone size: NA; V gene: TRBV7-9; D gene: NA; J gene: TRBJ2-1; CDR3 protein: CASSFAGEQFF; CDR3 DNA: TGTGCCAGCAGCTTCGCGGGTGAGCAGTTCTTC
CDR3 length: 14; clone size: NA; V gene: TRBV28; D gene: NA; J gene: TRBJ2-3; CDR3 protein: CASKGSGEADTQYF; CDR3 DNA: TGTGCCAGCAAGGGATCAGGGGAAGCAGATACGCAGTATTTT
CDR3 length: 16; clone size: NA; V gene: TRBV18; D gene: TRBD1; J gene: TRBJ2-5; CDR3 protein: CASSPPDRGREETQYF; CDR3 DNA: TGTGCCAGCTCACCACCGGACAGGGGAAGAGAAGAGACCCAGTACTTC
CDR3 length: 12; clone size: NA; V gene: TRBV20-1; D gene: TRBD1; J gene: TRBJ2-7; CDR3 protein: CSADRESYEQYF; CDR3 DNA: TGCAGTGCAGACAGGGAGTCCTACGAGCAGTACTTC
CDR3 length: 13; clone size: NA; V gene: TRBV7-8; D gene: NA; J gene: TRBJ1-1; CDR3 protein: CASSLRGLTEAFF; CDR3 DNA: TGTGCCAGCAGCTTGAGGGGTCTAACTGAAGCTTTCTTT
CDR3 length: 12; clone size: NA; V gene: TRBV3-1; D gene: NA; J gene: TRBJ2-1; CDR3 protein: CASSQGWNEQFF; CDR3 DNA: TGTGCCAGCAGCCAAGGATGGAATGAGCAGTTCTTC
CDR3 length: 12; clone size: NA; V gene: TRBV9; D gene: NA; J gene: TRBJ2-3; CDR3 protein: CASSTSEDTQYF; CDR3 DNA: TGTGCCAGCAGCACCTCAGAGGATACGCAGTATTTT
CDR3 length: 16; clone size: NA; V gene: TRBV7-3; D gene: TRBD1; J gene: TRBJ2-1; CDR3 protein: CASSNRQGSSYNEQFF; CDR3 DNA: TGTGCCAGCAGCAATAGACAGGGTAGCTCCTACAATGAGCAGTTCTTC
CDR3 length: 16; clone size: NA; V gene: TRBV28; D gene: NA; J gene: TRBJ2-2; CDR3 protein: CASSPIGGGGTGELFF; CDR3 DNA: TGTGCCAGCAGCCCAATCGGGGGAGGAGGCACCGGGGAGCTGTTTTTT
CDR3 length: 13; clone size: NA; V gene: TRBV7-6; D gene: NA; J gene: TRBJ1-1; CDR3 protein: CASSLERGSEAFF; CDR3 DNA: TGTGCCAGCAGCTTAGAGCGCGGTTCTGAAGCTTTCTTT
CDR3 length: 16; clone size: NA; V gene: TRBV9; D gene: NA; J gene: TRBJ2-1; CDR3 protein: CASIWGGVSSYNEQFF; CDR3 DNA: TGTGCCAGCATCTGGGGCGGGGTTAGCTCCTACAATGAGCAGTTCTTC
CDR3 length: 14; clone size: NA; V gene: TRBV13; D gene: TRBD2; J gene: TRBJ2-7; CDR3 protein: CASLRTSGSYEQYF; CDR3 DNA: TGTGCCAGCCTCCGTACTAGCGGATCCTACGAGCAGTACTTC
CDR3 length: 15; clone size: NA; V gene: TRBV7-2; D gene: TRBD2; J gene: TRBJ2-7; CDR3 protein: CASSLVRGGNYEQYF; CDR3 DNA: TGTGCCAGCAGCTTAGTTCGGGGGGGGAACTACGAGCAGTACTTC
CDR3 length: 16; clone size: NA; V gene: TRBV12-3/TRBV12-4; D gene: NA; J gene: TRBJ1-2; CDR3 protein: CASSLAERALGYGYTF; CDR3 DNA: TGTGCCAGCAGTTTAGCGGAAAGGGCTCTCGGCTATGGCTACACCTTC
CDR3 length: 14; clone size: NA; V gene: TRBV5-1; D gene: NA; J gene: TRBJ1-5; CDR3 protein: CASSPQGRNQPQHF; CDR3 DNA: TGCGCCAGCAGCCCACAGGGCCGCAATCAGCCCCAGCATTTT
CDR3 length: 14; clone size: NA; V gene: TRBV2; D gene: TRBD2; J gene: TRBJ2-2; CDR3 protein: CASSGVAGDGELFF; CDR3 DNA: TGTGCCAGCAGTGGAGTAGCGGGGGACGGGGAGCTGTTTTTT
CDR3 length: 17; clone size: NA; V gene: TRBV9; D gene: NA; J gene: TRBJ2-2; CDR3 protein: CASSTRTQAANTGELFF; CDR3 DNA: TGTGCCAGCAGCACACGAACGCAGGCCGCGAACACCGGGGAGCTGTTTTTT